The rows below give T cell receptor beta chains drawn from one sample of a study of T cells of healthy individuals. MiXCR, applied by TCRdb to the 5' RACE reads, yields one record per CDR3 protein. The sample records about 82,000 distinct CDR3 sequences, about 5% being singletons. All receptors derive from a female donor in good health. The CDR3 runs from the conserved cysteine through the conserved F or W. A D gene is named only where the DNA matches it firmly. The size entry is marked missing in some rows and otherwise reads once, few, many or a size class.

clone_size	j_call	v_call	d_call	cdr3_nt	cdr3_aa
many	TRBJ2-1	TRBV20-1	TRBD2	TGCAGTGCTAGGGATAGCGGGGGGGTCAATGAGCAGTTCTTC	CSARDSGGVNEQFF
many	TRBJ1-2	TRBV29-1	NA	TGCAGCGTTGATAGGAGAGATCCCTATGGCTACACCTTC	CSVDRRDPYGYTF
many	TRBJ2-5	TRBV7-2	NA	TGTGCCAGCAGCTTAGGAGGGCAAGAGACCCAGTACTTC	CASSLGGQETQYF
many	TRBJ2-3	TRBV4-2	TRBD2	TGTGCCAGCAGCCAAGCGGCGGGAGTGACGGCAGATACGCAGTATTTT	CASSQAAGVTADTQYF
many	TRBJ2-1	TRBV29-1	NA	TGCAGCGTTGAAGGGCAGACCTACTACAATGAGCAGTTCTTC	CSVEGQTYYNEQFF
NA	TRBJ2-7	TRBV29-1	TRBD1	TGCAGCGTACAGGGGACGCCCTACGAGCAGTACTTC	CSVQGTPYEQYF
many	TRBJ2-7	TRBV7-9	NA	TGTGCCAGCAGCTTAGGGACGGACTCCTACGAGCAGTACTTC	CASSLGTDSYEQYF
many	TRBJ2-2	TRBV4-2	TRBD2	TGTGCCAGCAGCCCAGCCGCCGGGACTAGCGGGAATACCGGGGAGCTGTTTTTT	CASSPAAGTSGNTGELFF
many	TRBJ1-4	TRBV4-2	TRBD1	TGTGCCAGCAGCCAAACAGACAGGGCAACTAATGAAAAACTGTTTTTT	CASSQTDRATNEKLFF
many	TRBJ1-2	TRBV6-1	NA	TGTGCCAGCAGTCGGACACATGGCTACACCTTC	CASSRTHGYTF
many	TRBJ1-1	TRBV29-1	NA	TGCAGCGTTGAAAACAGGAACACTGAAGCTTTCTTT	CSVENRNTEAFF
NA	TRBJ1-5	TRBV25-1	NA	TGTGCCAGCAGTGACCCTGGAGCAGTACAGCCCCAGCATTTT	CASSDPGAVQPQHF
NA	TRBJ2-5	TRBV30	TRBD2	TGTGCCTGGAGTGTACTAGCGAAAGAGACCCAGTACTTC	CAWSVLAKETQYF
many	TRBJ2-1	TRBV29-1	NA	TGCAGCGTTGATGGATTGACAGGGAGCGGGAATGAGCAGTTCTTC	CSVDGLTGSGNEQFF
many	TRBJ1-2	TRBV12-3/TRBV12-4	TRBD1	TGTGCCAGCAGTCCCACAGGGGGCTATGGCTACACCTTC	CASSPTGGYGYTF
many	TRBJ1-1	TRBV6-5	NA	TGTGCCAGCAGTAAAGACACTGAAGCTTTCTTT	CASSKDTEAFF
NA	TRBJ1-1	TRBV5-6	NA	TGTGCCAGCACCGGGGTAGAGGGAAAAGCTTTCTTT	CASTGVEGKAFF
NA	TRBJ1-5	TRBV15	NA	TGTGCCACCAGCAGCAGGGTTGGCAATCATCCCCAGCATTTT	CATSSRVGNHPQHF
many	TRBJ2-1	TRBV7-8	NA	TGTGCCAGCAGCTACTCGATCTTAACCTACAATGAGCAGTTCTTC	CASSYSILTYNEQFF
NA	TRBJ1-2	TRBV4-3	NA	TGCGCCAGCAGCCAAGATCCAGGGCGCTATGGCTACACCTTC	CASSQDPGRYGYTF
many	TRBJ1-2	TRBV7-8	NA	TGTGCCAGCAGCTTAGGCGGCCCAACCTATGGCTACACCTTC	CASSLGGPTYGYTF
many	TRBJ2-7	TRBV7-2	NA	TGTGCCAGCAGCTTAGGCTACAGGTACGAGCAGTACTTC	CASSLGYRYEQYF
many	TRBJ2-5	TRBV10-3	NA	TGTGCCACCTTGGGGACTGCTCAACAAGAGACCCAGTACTTC	CATLGTAQQETQYF
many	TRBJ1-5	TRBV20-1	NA	TGCAGTGCTAGCCTCCGTAGCAATCAGCCCCAGCATTTT	CSASLRSNQPQHF
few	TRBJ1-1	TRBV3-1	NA	TGTGCCAGCAGCCGTGACCGGGACATTGGAGAAGCTTTCTTT	CASSRDRDIGEAFF
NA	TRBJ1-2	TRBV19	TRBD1	TGTGCCAGTAGTCCGGGGACAGCCTATGGCTACACCTTC	CASSPGTAYGYTF
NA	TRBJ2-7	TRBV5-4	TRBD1	TGTGCCAGCAGCTTGGGCGTCGGACAGGGAGCCTACGAGCAGTACTTC	CASSLGVGQGAYEQYF
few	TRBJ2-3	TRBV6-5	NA	TGTGCCAGCATGAGCGGCACAGATACGCAGTATTTT	CASMSGTDTQYF
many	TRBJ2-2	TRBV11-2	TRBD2	TGTGCCAGCAGCACGGGACTAAACACCGGGGAGCTGTTTTTT	CASSTGLNTGELFF
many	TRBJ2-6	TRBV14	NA	TGTGCCAGCAGCCGATTGGGGGATTACTCTGGGGCCAACGTCCTGACTTTC	CASSRLGDYSGANVLTF
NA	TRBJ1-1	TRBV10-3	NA	TGTGCCACCGCCCCCCCACAGGTAAACACTGAAGCTTTCTTT	CATAPPQVNTEAFF
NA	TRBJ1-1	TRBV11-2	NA	TGTGCCAGCGGGAGTCAGCCGCCTGAAGCTTTCTTT	CASGSQPPEAFF
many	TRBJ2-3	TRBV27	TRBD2	TGTGCCAGCAGACCTTCCGGCGGGAGAGTCGGCATCGATACGCAGTATTTT	CASRPSGGRVGIDTQYF
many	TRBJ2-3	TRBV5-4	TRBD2	TGTGCCAGCAGCTATGCCCGGGGCAGGGCGGGAGGAGGAGATACGCAGTATTTT	CASSYARGRAGGGDTQYF
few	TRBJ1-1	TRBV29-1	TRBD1	TGCAGCGCGGAGGACGGGACAGGGGCGTCCATGAACACTGAAGCTTTCTTT	CSAEDGTGASMNTEAFF
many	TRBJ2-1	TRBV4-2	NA	TGTGCCAGCAGCCAAGCACGGGGATACAATGAGCAGTTCTTC	CASSQARGYNEQFF
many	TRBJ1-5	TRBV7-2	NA	TGTGCCAGCAGCTTAGTAGAGGGGATCAATCAGCCCCAGCATTTT	CASSLVEGINQPQHF
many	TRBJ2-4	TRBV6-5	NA	TGTGCCAGCAGGAACAGGGCCAAAAACATTCAGTACTTC	CASRNRAKNIQYF
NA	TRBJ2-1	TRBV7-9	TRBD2	TGTGCCAGCAGCTTAGGACTAGCGGGAAGAAGGAGCTCCTACAATGAGCAGTTCTTC	CASSLGLAGRRSSYNEQFF
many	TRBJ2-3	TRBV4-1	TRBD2	TGCGCCAGCAGCCAAGAACGCCTTTTCCGGCGGGAGGGCCAGGTCAACACAGATACGCAGTATTTT	CASSQERLFRREGQVNTDTQYF